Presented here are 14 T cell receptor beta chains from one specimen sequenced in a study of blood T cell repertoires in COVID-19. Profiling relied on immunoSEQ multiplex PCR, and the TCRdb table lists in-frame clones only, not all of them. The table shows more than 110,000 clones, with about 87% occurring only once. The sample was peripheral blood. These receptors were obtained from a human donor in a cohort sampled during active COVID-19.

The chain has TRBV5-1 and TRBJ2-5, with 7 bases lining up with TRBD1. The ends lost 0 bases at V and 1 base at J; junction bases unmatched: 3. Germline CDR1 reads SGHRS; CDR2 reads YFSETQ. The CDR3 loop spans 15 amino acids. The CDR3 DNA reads TGCGCCAGCAGCTTGGCTGACAGGGTCCAAGAGACCCAGTACTTC. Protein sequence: CASSLADRVQETQYF.

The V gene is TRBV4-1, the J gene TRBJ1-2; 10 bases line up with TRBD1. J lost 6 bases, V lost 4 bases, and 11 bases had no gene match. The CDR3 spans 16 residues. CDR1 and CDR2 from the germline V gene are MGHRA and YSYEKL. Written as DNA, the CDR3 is TGCGCCAGCAGCCCAACCCCGGGACAGGGGTTGGATGGCTACACCTTC. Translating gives CASSPTPGQGLDGYTF.

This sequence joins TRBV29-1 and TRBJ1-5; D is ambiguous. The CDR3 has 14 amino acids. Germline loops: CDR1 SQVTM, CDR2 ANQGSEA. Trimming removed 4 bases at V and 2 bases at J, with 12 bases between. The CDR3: CSVAEGGGNQPQHF. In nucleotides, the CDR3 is TGCAGCGTTGCGGAGGGTGGTGGCAATCAGCCCCAGCATTTT.

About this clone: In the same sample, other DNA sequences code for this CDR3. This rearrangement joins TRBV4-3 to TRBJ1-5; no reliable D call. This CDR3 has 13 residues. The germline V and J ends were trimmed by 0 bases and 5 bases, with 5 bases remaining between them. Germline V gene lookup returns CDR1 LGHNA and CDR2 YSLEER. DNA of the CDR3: TGCGCCAGCAGCCAAGATCGGGATCAGCCCCAGCATTTT. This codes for CASSQDRDQPQHF.

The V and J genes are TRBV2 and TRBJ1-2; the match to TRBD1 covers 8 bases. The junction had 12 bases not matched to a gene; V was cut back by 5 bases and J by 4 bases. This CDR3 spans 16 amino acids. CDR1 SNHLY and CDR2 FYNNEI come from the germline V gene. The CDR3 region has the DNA TGTGCCAGCAGTTCAGGGGGCAGCTTACGTACCTATGGCTACACCTTC. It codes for CASSSGGSLRTYGYTF.

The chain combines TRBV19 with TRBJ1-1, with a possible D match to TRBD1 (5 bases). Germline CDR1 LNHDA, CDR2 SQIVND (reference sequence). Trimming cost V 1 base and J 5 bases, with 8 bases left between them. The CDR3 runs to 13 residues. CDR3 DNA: TGTGCCAGTAGTATAGGGGGGGTGACTGAAGCTTTCTTT. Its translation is CASSIGGVTEAFF.

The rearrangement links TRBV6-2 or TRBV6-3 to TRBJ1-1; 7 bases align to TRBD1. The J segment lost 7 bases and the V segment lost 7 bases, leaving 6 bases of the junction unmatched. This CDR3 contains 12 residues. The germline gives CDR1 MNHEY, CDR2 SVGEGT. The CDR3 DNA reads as TGTGCCAGCACCCCGCGGACAGGTGAAGCTTTCTTT. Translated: CASTPRTGEAFF.

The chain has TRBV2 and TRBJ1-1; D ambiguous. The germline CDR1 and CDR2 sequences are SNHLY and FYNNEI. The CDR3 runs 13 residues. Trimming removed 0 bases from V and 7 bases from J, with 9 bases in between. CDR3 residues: CASSEAEGYEAFF. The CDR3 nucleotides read TGTGCCAGCAGTGAAGCGGAGGGCTATGAAGCTTTCTTT.

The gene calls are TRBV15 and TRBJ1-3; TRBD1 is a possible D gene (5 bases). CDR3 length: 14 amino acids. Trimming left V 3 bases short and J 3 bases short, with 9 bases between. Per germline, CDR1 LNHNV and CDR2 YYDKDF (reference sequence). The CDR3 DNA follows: TGTGCCACCAGCAGGTCCAGGGTTGGAAACACCATATATTTT. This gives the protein CATSRSRVGNTIYF.

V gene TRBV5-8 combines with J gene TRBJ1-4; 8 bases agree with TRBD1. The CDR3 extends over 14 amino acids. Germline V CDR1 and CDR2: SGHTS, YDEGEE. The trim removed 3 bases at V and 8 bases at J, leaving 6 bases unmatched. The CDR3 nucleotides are TGTGCCAGCAGCTCGGGACAGGTTTACGAAAAACTGTTTTTT. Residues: CASSSGQVYEKLFF. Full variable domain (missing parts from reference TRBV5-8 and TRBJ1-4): EAGVTQSPTHLIKTRGQQATLRCSPISGHTSVYWYQQALGLGLQFLLWYDEGEERNRGNFPPRFSGRQFPNYSSELNVNALELEDSALYLCASSSGQVYEKLFFGSGTQLSVL.

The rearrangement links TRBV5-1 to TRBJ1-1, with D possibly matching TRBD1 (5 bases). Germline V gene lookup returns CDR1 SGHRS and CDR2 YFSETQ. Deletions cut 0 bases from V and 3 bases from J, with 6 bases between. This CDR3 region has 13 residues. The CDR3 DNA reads TGCGCCAGCAGCTTGGTAGGGGACACTGAAGCTTTCTTT. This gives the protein CASSLVGDTEAFF.

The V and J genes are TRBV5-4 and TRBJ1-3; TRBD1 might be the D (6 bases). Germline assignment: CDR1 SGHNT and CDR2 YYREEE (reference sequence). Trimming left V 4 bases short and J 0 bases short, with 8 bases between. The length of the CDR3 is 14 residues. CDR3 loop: CASSRDNSGNTIYF. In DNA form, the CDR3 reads TGTGCCAGCAGCCGGGACAACTCTGGAAACACCATATATTTT.

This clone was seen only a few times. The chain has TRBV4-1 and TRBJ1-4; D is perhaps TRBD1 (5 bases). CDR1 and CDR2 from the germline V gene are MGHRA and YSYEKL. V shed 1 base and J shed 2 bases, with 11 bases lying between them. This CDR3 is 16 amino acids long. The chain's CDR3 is CASSQGAGTTNEKLFF. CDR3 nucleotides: TGCGCCAGCAGCCAAGGGGCTGGGACTACTAATGAAAAACTGTTTTTT.

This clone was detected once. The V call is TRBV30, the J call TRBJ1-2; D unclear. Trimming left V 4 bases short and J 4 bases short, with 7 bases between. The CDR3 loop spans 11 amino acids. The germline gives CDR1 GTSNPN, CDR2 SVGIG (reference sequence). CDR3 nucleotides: TGTGCCTGGACGACTGGCTATGGCTACACCTTC. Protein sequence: CAWTTGYGYTF.